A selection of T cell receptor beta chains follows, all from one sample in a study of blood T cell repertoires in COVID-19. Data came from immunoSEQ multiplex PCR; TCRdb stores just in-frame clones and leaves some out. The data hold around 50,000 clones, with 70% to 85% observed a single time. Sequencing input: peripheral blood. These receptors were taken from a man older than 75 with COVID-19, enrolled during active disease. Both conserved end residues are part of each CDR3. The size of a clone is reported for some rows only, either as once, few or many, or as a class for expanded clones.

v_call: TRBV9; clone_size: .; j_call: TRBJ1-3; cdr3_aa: CASSVEQGPSGNTIYF
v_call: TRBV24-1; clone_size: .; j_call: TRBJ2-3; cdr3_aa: CATSDLGLAGGDTSTDTQYF
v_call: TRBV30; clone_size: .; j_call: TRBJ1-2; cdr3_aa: CARDRGRDYGYTF
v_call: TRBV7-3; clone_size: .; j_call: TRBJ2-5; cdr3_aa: CASSLTLGETQYF
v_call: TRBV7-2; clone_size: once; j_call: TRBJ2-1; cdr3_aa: CASSFTGVLASNEQFF
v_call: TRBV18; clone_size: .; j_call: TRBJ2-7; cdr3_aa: CASSPREGTYEQYF
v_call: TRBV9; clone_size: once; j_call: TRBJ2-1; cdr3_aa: CASSVRLAAYNEQFF
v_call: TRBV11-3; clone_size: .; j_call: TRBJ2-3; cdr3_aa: CASSLGTNTDTQYF
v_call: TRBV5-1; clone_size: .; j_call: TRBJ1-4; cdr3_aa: CASSLGQTEGEKLFF
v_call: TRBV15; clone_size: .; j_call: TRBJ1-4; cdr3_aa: CATSPRTGPNEKLFF
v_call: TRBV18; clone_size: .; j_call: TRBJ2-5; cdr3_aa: CASSPPGRAGETQYF
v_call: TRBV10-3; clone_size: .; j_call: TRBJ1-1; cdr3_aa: CAIRTPGEGASEAFF
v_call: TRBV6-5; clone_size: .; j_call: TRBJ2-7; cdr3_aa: CASRQGNAEQYF
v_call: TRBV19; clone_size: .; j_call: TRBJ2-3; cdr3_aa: CASSTQGGTDTQYF
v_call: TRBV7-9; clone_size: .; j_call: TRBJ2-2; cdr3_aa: CASSPNPRRAGGELFF
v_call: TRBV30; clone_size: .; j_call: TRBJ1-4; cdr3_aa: CACRGPTNEKLFF
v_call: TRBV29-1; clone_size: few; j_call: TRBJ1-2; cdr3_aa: CSVSPGQGVPTGYTF
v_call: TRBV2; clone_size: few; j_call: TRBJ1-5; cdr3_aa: CASSYSHNQPQHF
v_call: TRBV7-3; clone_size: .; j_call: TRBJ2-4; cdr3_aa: CASSLSSGGNIQYF
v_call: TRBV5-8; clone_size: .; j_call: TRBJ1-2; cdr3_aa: CASSFGQSYGYTF
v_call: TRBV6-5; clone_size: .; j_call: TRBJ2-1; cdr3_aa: CAGDREYNEQFF
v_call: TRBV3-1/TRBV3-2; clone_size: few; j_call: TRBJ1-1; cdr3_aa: CASSHQHSNTEAFF